These 14 T cell receptor beta chains share one sample of origin, sequenced in a study of technical replicates of blood from a few donors. Libraries were prepared by immunoSEQ multiplex PCR; TCRdb keeps only in-frame clonotypes and omits some of them. The data show 95,000 to 100,000 clones, approximately 94% seen once. The sample was T cells isolated from PBMCs. The receptors here all came from a human donor in good health.

The gene calls are TRBV28 and TRBJ2-7, with D uncertain. V lost 5 bases, J lost 0 bases, and 14 bases lay in between. The CDR3 totals 15 residues. Germline-derived CDR1 and CDR2 are MDHEN and SYDVKM. DNA for the CDR3: TGTGCCAGCAGTAGATTTGGGTCGGGCTCCTACGAGCAGTACTTC. Translation gives CASSRFGSGSYEQYF.

This chain connects TRBV27 to TRBJ2-3; TRBD1 agrees at 11 bases. The CDR3 spans 17 residues. Germline values: CDR1 MNHEY, CDR2 SMNVEV (reference sequence). V lost 5 bases to trimming and J lost 6 bases; unmatched junction nucleotides: 13. This CDR3 reads CASSLRKRTGGSDTQYF. Here the CDR3 DNA reads TGTGCCAGCAGTCTCCGAAAAAGGACAGGGGGCTCCGATACGCAGTATTTT.

CDR3 amino acids: CASSLLAGGRYEQYF. CDR3 DNA: TGTGCCAGCAGCCTCTTAGCGGGGGGGAGGTACGAGCAGTACTTC. This rearrangement joins TRBV11-3 to TRBJ2-7; 11 bases fit TRBD2. Germline V gene data show CDR1 as SGHNT and CDR2 as YENEEA. The CDR3 covers 15 residues. V lost 5 bases, J lost 4 bases, and 7 bases stayed unmatched.

J is TRBJ2-5 and V is TRBV5-1; 8 bases map to TRBD1. The length of the CDR3 is 16 residues. J gave up 3 bases and V 0 bases, and 7 bases lay outside the gene matches. Germline V gene lookup returns CDR1 SGHRS and CDR2 YFSETQ. The CDR3 reads CASSLGAGGTKETQYF. Written as DNA, the CDR3 is TGCGCCAGCAGCTTGGGGGCAGGGGGCACTAAAGAGACCCAGTACTTC.

J is TRBJ2-7 and V is TRBV30; D is possibly TRBD1 (6 bases). This CDR3 contains 13 residues. Per the germline V gene, CDR1 is GTSNPN and CDR2 is SVGIG (reference sequence). V dropped 2 bases and J dropped 4 bases, with 12 bases sitting between them. CDR3 residues: CAWSSTGIYEQYF. DNA for the CDR3: TGTGCCTGGAGTTCAACAGGGATATACGAGCAGTACTTC.

The chain links TRBV2 to TRBJ2-7; D is uncertain. Germline loops: CDR1 SNHLY, CDR2 FYNNEI. This CDR3 region has 11 residues. V was clipped by 8 bases and J by 3 bases, with 8 bases between them. The CDR3 bases are TGTGCCAGCGAACTTGGCTACGAGCAGTACTTC. As protein: CASELGYEQYF.

This clone came up once. The chain is built from TRBV7-9 and TRBJ2-1; tentatively, D is TRBD2 (7 bases). CDR3 size: 15 residues. CDR1 is SEHNR and CDR2 is FQNEAQ in the germline V gene (reference sequence). V dropped 5 bases and J dropped 15 bases, with 26 bases sitting between them. Here the CDR3 DNA reads TGTGCCAGCAGCCCAGGGGCCCTTGAGGCGGGAGTGCGGTTCTTC. It is translated as CASSPGALEAGVRFF.

Here the CDR3 reads CASSLSPAGDTQYF. In DNA form, the CDR3 reads TGTGCCAGCAGCTTATCACCCGCCGGAGATACGCAGTATTTT. This chain joins TRBV7-9 and TRBJ2-3; D is unclear. Germline lookup yields CDR1 SEHNR and CDR2 FQNEAQ (reference sequence). V was shortened by 2 bases and J by 5 bases, with 11 bases between the two germline ends. This CDR3 has 14 residues.

The genes are TRBV25-1 and TRBJ2-5; possible D gene TRBD1, 5 bases. The CDR3 has 15 residues. The V end was cut by 2 bases, the J end by 4 bases, with 14 bases between. CDR1 is MGHDK, CDR2 SYGVNS, per germline. The CDR3 region has the DNA TGTGCCAGCAGTGAACACGGCAGGGTTGTAGAGACCCAGTACTTC. This sequence encodes CASSEHGRVVETQYF.

V and J are TRBV15 and TRBJ1-4, with D possibly being TRBD1 (6 bases). V was shortened by 8 bases and J by 5 bases, with 18 bases between the two germline ends. This CDR3 spans 15 amino acids. The germline gives CDR1 LNHNV, CDR2 YYDKDF (reference sequence). As DNA, the CDR3 is TGTGCCACCTCGTTCTTGGGGGCAAACAATGAAAAACTGTTTTTT. Its translation: CATSFLGANNEKLFF.

J is TRBJ1-2 and V is TRBV7-5; the table's D call, TRBD1, was not checked against the DNA. TRBV7-5 is a pseudogene locus. This CDR3 has 13 residues. CDR3 sequence (DNA): TGTGTCAGAAGCAAAACAGGGGTCTATGGCTACACCTTC. The encoded protein is CVRSKTGVYGYTF.

The chain has TRBV9 and TRBJ1-6, with 9 bases fitting TRBD1. V was pared by 7 bases and J by 2 bases, with 4 bases of the junction left unmatched. The CDR3 runs 15 residues. Germline loops: CDR1 SGDLS, CDR2 YYNGEE. CDR3 sequence reads: CASGGTGTYNSPLHF. The CDR3 region has the DNA TGTGCCAGCGGCGGGACAGGGACCTATAATTCACCCCTCCACTTT.

The genes are TRBV7-9 and TRBJ2-6; no clear D gene. Trimming pared 1 base from V and 12 bases from J, leaving 4 bases between. Germline values: CDR1 SEHNR, CDR2 FQNEAQ (reference sequence). This CDR3 spans 11 amino acids. The CDR3 coding sequence is TGTGCCAGCAGCTTAGTCGTCGTCCTGACTTTC. Its protein is CASSLVVVLTF.

The chain recombines TRBV4-2 with TRBJ2-5; D possibly corresponds to TRBD2 (6 bases). V was clipped by 0 bases and J by 4 bases, with 21 bases between them. CDR3 length: 18 residues. CDR1 and CDR2 (germline): LGHNA, YNFKEQ. As DNA, the CDR3 is TGTGCCAGCAGCCAAGAGGGGTGGGGGGTTTCCCGTGGAGAGACCCAGTACTTC. Protein product: CASSQEGWGVSRGETQYF.